The 5 T cell receptor beta chains below all came from one sample that was sequenced in a study of identical twins. One entry per CDR3 protein results from TCRdb running MiXCR on the 5' RACE reads. The sample records about 690,000 distinct CDR3 sequences, roughly 6% being singletons. Sequencing used naive T cells sorted from blood. These receptors all stem from a man aged 18 to 30 in good health.

This clonotype appeared a few times. A junction boundary mismatches the germline segment, possibly from a read error. The chain combines TRBV20-1 with TRBJ2-7, with 7 bases fitting TRBD2. This CDR3 is 13 amino acids long. Germline V CDR1 and CDR2: DFQATT, SNEGSKA (reference sequence). The CDR3 DNA sequence: TGCAGTGCTAGAGTAGCGGGTTCCTACCAGCAGTACTTC. As protein: CSARVAGSYQQYF.

In regard to this clonotype: One end of the junction fails to match germline, which may point to a read error. The rearrangement uses TRBV20-1 and TRBJ1-1; D remains ambiguous. This CDR3 region has 14 residues. From germline, CDR1 is DFQATT and CDR2 SNEGSKA (reference sequence). The CDR3: CSAREAGTNAEAFF. CDR3 sequence (DNA): TGCAGTGCTAGAGAAGCCGGTACGAACGCTGAAGCTTTCTTT.

This clonotype was counted at least ten times. This sequence joins TRBV4-3 and TRBJ1-3; D not certain. Germline V gives CDR1 LGHNA, CDR2 YSLEER. The CDR3 is 15 residues long. V shed 3 bases and J shed 4 bases, with 13 bases lying between them. The CDR3 DNA is TGCGCCAGCAGCCAGGAAAGCCAGATGGGAAACACCATATATTTT. Protein sequence: CASSQESQMGNTIYF.

This clonotype was seen repeatedly, ten times or more. The rearrangement links TRBV5-1 to TRBJ1-2; 8 bases line up with TRBD1. CDR3 length: 13 residues. V trimming: 5 bases; J trimming: 6 bases; junction bases outside the gene matches: 6. Germline V lookup: CDR1 SGHRS, CDR2 YFSETQ. In DNA, the CDR3 is TGCGCCAGCAGTCCCGGACAGGGACATGGCTACACCTTC. Translating gives CASSPGQGHGYTF.

At least ten counts were recorded for this clonotype. The CDR3 loop is CASSGGPIKNTEAFF. For the CDR3, the DNA is TGCGCCAGCAGCGGGGGCCCGATAAAGAACACTGAAGCTTTCTTT. The J gene is TRBJ1-1, the V gene TRBV5-1; D possibly corresponds to TRBD1 (6 bases). The CDR3 runs to 15 residues. Between the trimmed V and J ends, which lost 4 bases and 1 base, there was a span of 14 bases. The germline V gene encodes CDR1 SGHRS and CDR2 YFSETQ.